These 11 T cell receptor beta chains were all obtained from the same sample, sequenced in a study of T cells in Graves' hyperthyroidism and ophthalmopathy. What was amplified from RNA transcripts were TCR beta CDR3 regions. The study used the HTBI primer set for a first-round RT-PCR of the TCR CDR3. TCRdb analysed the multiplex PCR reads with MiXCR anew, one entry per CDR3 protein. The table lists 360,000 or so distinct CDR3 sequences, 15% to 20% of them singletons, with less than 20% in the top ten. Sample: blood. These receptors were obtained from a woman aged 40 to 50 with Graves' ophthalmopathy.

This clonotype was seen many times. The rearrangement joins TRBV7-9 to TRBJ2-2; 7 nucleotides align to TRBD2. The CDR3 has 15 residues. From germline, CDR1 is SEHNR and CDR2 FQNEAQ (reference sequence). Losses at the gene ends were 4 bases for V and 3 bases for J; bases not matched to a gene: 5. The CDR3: CASSSREGYTGELFF. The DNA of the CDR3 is TGTGCCAGCAGCTCTAGGGAGGGATACACCGGGGAGCTGTTTTTT.

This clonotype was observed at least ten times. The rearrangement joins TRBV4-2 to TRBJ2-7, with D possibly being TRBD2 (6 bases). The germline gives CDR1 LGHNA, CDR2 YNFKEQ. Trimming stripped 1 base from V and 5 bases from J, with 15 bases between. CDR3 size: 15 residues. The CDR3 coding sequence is TGTGCCAGCAGCCAAGCTGCGGGACTCATGGACGAGCAGTACTTC. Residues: CASSQAAGLMDEQYF.

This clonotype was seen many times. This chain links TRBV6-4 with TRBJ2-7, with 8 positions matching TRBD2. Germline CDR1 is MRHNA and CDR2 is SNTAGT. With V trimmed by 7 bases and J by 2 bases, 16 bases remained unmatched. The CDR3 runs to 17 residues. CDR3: CASTYGGGRARPYEQYF. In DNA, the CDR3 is TGTGCCAGCACCTACGGGGGGGGGAGGGCCCGTCCCTACGAGCAGTACTTC.

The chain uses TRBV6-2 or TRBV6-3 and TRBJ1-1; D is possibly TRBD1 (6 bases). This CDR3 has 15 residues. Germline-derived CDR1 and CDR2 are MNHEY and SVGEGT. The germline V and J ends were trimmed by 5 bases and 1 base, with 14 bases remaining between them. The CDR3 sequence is CASSRPGHRNTEAFF. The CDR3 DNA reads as TGTGCCAGCAGTAGACCGGGACACAGGAACACTGAAGCTTTCTTT.

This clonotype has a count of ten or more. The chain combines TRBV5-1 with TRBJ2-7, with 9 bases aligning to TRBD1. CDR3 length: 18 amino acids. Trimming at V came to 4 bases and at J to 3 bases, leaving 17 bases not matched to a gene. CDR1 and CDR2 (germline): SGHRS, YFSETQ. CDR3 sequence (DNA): TGCGCCAGCAGCCCAACCGGAACAGGGGGCTGGAGTAACTACGAGCAGTACTTC. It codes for CASSPTGTGGWSNYEQYF.

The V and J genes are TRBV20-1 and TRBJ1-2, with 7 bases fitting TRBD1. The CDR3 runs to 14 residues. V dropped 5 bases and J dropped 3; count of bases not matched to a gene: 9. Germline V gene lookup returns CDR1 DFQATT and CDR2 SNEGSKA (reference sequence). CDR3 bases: TGCAGTGCTCATGGTAGGGGGCCCTACTATGGCTACACCTTC. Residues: CSAHGRGPYYGYTF.

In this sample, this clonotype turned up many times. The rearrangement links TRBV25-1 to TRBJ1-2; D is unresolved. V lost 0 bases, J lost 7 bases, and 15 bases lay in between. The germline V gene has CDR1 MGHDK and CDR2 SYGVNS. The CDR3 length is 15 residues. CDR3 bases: TGTGCCAGCAGTGAATACGGGGTTTTCGTCCCTGGCTACACCTTC. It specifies CASSEYGVFVPGYTF.

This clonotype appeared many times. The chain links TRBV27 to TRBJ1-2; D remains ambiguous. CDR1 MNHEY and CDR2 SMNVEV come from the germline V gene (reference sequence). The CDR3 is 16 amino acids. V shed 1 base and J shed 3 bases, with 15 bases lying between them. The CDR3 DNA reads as TGTGCCAGCAGTTTATTTTCAACGACTCGGGACTATGGCTACACCTTC. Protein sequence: CASSLFSTTRDYGYTF.

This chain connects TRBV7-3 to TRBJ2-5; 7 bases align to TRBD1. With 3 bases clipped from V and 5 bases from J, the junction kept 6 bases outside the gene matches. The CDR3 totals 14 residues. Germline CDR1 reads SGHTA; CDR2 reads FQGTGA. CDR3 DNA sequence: TGTGCCAGCAGCTTGACAGGGATGGGGGAGACCCAGTACTTC. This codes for CASSLTGMGETQYF.

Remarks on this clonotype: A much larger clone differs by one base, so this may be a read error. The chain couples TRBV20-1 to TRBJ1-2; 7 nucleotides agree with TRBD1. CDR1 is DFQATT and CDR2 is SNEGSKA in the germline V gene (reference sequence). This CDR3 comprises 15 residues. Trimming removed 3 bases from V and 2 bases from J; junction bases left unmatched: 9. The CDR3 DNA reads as TGCAGTGCTAGGCATGGGGACAGCTGCAACTATGGCTACACCTTC. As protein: CSARHGDSCNYGYTF.

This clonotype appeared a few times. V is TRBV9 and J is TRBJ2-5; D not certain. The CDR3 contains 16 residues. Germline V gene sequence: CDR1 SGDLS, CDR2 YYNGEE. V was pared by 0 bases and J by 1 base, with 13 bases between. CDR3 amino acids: CASSVDGRRVQETQYF. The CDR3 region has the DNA TGTGCCAGCAGCGTAGACGGCAGGCGAGTCCAAGAGACCCAGTACTTC.